These 5 T cell receptor beta chains came from one sample sequenced in a study of CD8 T cells in Susac syndrome. The authors reverse transcribed about 0.45 to 1 ug RNA with random hexamers. TCRdb reanalysed the immunoSEQ multiplex PCR reads using MiXCR and keeps one entry per CDR3 protein. The sample holds 150,000 to 200,000 distinct CDR3 sequences, roughly 94% seen once. Input material: CD4+ T cells from PBMCs. All receptors come from a human donor with multiple sclerosis.

The chain recombines TRBV7-9 with TRBJ1-1; D not certain. CDR3 length: 12 amino acids. V lost 6 bases, J lost 2 bases, and 7 bases lay in between. Germline V gene sequence: CDR1 SEHNR, CDR2 FQNEAQ (reference sequence). CDR3 in DNA: TGTGCCAGCAGTTATTCAAACACTGAAGCTTTCTTT. The encoded protein is CASSYSNTEAFF.

The chain carries TRBV14 and TRBJ1-4, with TRBD1 identical over 9 bases. CDR1 and CDR2 (germline): SGHDN, FVKESK. Unmatched junction bases numbered 9, after V lost 3 bases and J lost 1 base. The CDR3 sequence is 18 residues long. This CDR3 reads CASSQSGTGFVTNEKLFF. The DNA of the CDR3 is TGTGCCAGCAGCCAGTCCGGGACAGGGTTCGTAACTAATGAAAAACTGTTTTTT.

V gene TRBV30 combines with J gene TRBJ2-7; D unresolved. The ends were cut back, 2 bases at V and 0 bases at J, with 8 bases in the middle. The length of the CDR3 is 13 residues. Germline V gives CDR1 GTSNPN, CDR2 SVGIG (reference sequence). CDR3 sequence (DNA): TGTGCCTGGAGTCTCGGCAGCTCCTACGAGCAGTACTTC. Its translation is CAWSLGSSYEQYF.

This clonotype was seen a single time. The junction departs from germline at one end; a sequencing error may be responsible. The rearrangement joins TRBV12-3 or TRBV12-4 to TRBJ1-6; D may be TRBD1 (5 bases). CDR3 size: 14 residues. The CDR3 sequence: CASSPRQNNSPLPF. As DNA, the CDR3 is TGTGCCAGCAGTCCCAGACAGAATAATTCACCCCTCCCTTTT.

The J gene is TRBJ1-2, the V gene TRBV4-3, with TRBD1 matching over 9 bases. V lost 4 bases and J lost 8; bases outside the gene matches: 8. The CDR3 length is 14 residues. CDR1 LGHNA and CDR2 YSLEER come from the germline V gene. The DNA for the CDR3 is TGCGCCAGCAGCCGCTCACAGGGGGCTGGAGGCTACACCTTC. Its translation: CASSRSQGAGGYTF.